The 30 T cell receptor beta chains below come from one sample, sequenced in a study of patients and donors after allogeneic stem cell transplantation. TCRdb processed the RT-PCR reads anew with MiXCR; each CDR3 protein has one entry. Among around 170,000 distinct CDR3 sequences listed, 24% were seen once. The specimen was blood, either unsorted or a sorted T cell fraction (not recorded which). The receptors stem from a human donor who was either an allogeneic HSCT recipient or a stem cell or donor lymphocyte infusion donor (not recorded which). It is not recorded whose cells these are; they may come from a transplant donor.

Many counts were recorded for this clonotype. This chain uses TRBV7-9 with TRBJ1-1, with 7 bases aligning to TRBD1. Germline trimming cut 6 bases from V and 7 bases from J; bases unmatched to any gene: 5. Germline V gene lookup returns CDR1 SEHNR and CDR2 FQNEAQ (reference sequence). This CDR3 has 12 residues. In DNA form, the CDR3 reads TGTGCCAGCAGTTCGACAGGGCTTGAAGCTTTCTTT. It is translated as CASSSTGLEAFF.

The V gene is TRBV6-5, the J gene TRBJ2-1; no definite D call. There are 14 residues in the CDR3. Trimming left V 0 bases short and J 4 bases short, with 7 bases between. CDR1 and CDR2 (germline): MNHEY, SVGAGI. In DNA form, the CDR3 reads TGTGCCAGCAGTTACTCGTCACGATACAATGAGCAGTTCTTC. Residues: CASSYSSRYNEQFF.

The rearrangement joins TRBV6-2 or TRBV6-3 to TRBJ2-3; 7 bases agree with TRBD2. V gave up 2 bases and J gave up 3 bases; unmatched junction bases: 8. The CDR3 has 16 residues. Germline V gene lookup returns CDR1 MNHEY and CDR2 SVGEGT. CDR3 nucleotide sequence: TGTGCCAGCAGTTACCCGGCGGGGGAGCTAACAGATACGCAGTATTTT. Amino acids: CASSYPAGELTDTQYF.

V is TRBV29-1 and J is TRBJ1-1; D gene unclear. Germline CDR1 SQVTM, CDR2 ANQGSEA. The V end lost 7 bases, the J end lost 5 bases, and 8 bases lay between the germline ends. This CDR3 contains 10 residues. As DNA, the CDR3 is TGCAGCGCCGGGTGGACTGAAGCTTTCTTT. Translation: CSAGWTEAFF.

V usage is TRBV15 and J usage is TRBJ1-1; D may be TRBD1 (6 bases). Germline assignment: CDR1 LNHNV and CDR2 YYDKDF (reference sequence). V gave up 1 base and J gave up 4 bases, with 13 bases separating them. The CDR3 has 15 amino acids. This CDR3 is CATSRVAGASTEAFF. Written as DNA, the CDR3 is TGTGCCACCAGCAGAGTTGCAGGGGCGAGCACTGAAGCTTTCTTT.

This clonotype has a handful of counts. As DNA, the CDR3 is TGTGCCAGCACTAAACAGGGACCCCTTGGCACAGATACGCAGTATTTT. Its translation: CASTKQGPLGTDTQYF. J is TRBJ2-3 and V is TRBV12-3 or TRBV12-4; D may be TRBD1 (6 bases). CDR3 length: 16 amino acids. Trimming took off 7 bases at V and 1 base at J, with 18 bases between the two ends.

The V and J genes are TRBV5-1 and TRBJ2-5; no clear D. Trimming left V 3 bases short and J 2 bases short, with 5 bases between. This CDR3 has 12 amino acids. Germline CDR1 reads SGHRS; CDR2 reads YFSETQ. CDR3 amino acids: CASSSGQETQYF. The CDR3 nucleotides read TGCGCCAGCAGCTCGGGTCAAGAGACCCAGTACTTC. Full variable domain (remainder filled in from reference TRBV5-1 and TRBJ2-5): KAGVTQTPRYLIKTRGQQVTLSCSPISGHRSVSWYQQTPGQGLQFLFEYFSETQRNKGNFPGRFSGRQFSNSRSEMNVSTLELGDSALYLCASSSGQETQYFGPGTRLLVL.

This clonotype has just a few counts. The chain carries TRBV3-1 and TRBJ2-5; a possible D gene is TRBD2 (5 bases). Germline V gene data show CDR1 as LGHDT and CDR2 as YNNKEL (reference sequence). The CDR3 consists of 15 residues. V lost 3 bases and J lost 3, with 14 bases in between. The CDR3 DNA reads TGTGCCAGCAGCCATCCATCTGACGGGGAAGAGACCCAGTACTTC. Translated: CASSHPSDGEETQYF.

The chain has TRBV20-1 and TRBJ1-5; TRBD1 aligns across 7 bases. The CDR3 spans 13 residues. J lost 4 bases, V lost 5 bases, and 5 bases had no gene match. Germline V CDR1 and CDR2: DFQATT, SNEGSKA (reference sequence). The CDR3 reads CSAPRQGNQPQHF. In DNA form, the CDR3 reads TGCAGTGCTCCCCGACAGGGAAATCAGCCCCAGCATTTT.

The chain employs TRBV5-1 and TRBJ1-1; no firm D call. V lost 0 bases, J lost 6 bases, and 15 bases lay in between. This CDR3 comprises 15 residues. Germline V gene lookup returns CDR1 SGHRS and CDR2 YFSETQ. CDR3 amino acids: CASSLGQARDSEAFF. CDR3 coding DNA: TGCGCCAGCAGCTTGGGTCAGGCCCGAGACTCTGAAGCTTTCTTT.

This clonotype was picked up a small number of times. The chain employs TRBV11-3 and TRBJ2-1, with D perhaps TRBD2 (6 bases). V was pared by 5 bases and J by 5 bases, with 10 bases between. The CDR3 contains 13 residues. CDR1 and CDR2 from the germline V gene are SGHNT and YENEEA. The CDR3 loop is CASSNPGDNEQFF. CDR3 sequence (DNA): TGTGCCAGCAGCAACCCGGGGGACAATGAGCAGTTCTTC.

This clonotype turned up a few times. This chain uses TRBV5-1 with TRBJ2-5; D is uncertain. The germline gives CDR1 SGHRS, CDR2 YFSETQ. This CDR3 has 13 residues. V was clipped by 0 bases and J by 1 base, with 4 bases between them. The chain's CDR3 is CASSLVTQETQYF. The DNA of the CDR3 is TGCGCCAGCAGCTTGGTCACCCAAGAGACCCAGTACTTC.

This clonotype appeared a few times. The chain joins TRBV20-1 to TRBJ1-2, with D perhaps matching TRBD1 (5 bases). The V gene's germline CDR1 is DFQATT and CDR2 SNEGSKA (reference sequence). Trimming left V 1 base short and J 4 bases short, with 25 bases between. This CDR3 region has 18 residues. The CDR3 is CSARVRDGDFPSFYGYTF. The CDR3 DNA sequence: TGCAGTGCTAGAGTCCGGGACGGAGACTTCCCATCTTTCTATGGCTACACCTTC.

This clonotype was picked up a small number of times. V usage is TRBV6-1 and J usage is TRBJ2-2; weak D call: TRBD2 (6 bases). The CDR3 sequence is 13 residues long. Trimming pared 8 bases from V and 1 base from J, leaving 8 bases between. Germline values: CDR1 MNHNS, CDR2 SASEGT. The CDR3 loop reads CASEEGNTGELFF. The CDR3 DNA reads as TGTGCCAGCGAGGAGGGGAACACCGGGGAGCTGTTTTTT.

This clonotype appeared once. The V and J genes are TRBV18 and TRBJ1-2; 9 bases are shared with TRBD1. This CDR3 has 15 amino acids. Germline V gives CDR1 KGHSH, CDR2 LQKENI. J lost 8 bases, V lost 3 bases, and 10 bases had no gene match. The chain's CDR3 is CASSPSSGTGLGYTF. CDR3 bases: TGTGCCAGCTCACCTTCCTCCGGGACAGGGCTGGGCTACACCTTC.

This clonotype has just a few counts. The V call is TRBV5-1, the J call TRBJ2-2; 8 nucleotides align to TRBD1. V dropped 5 bases and J dropped 1; count of bases not matched to a gene: 1. Germline V CDR1 and CDR2: SGHRS, YFSETQ. The CDR3 loop spans 14 amino acids. CDR3 coding DNA: TGCGCCAGCAGAGGGACAGGGAACACCGGGGAGCTGTTTTTT. Its protein product is CASRGTGNTGELFF.

This clonotype has only a few counts. The V call is TRBV7-8, the J call TRBJ1-3; a possible D gene is TRBD1 (5 bases). Trimming removed 1 base from V and 1 base from J, with 17 bases in between. CDR1 is SGHVS and CDR2 is FQNEAQ in the germline V gene. The CDR3 is made up of 18 amino acids. The CDR3 bases are TGTGCCAGCAGCTTAGAGTCGCGCGGGGGATGGTCTGGAAACACCATATATTTT. It specifies CASSLESRGGWSGNTIYF.

This clonotype was seen more than once but under ten times. The CDR3 protein is CASREFSGGAGDTQYF. The CDR3 bases are TGTGCCAGCAGAGAGTTTAGCGGGGGGGCCGGAGATACGCAGTATTTT. V and J are TRBV2 and TRBJ2-3; 11 positions agree with TRBD2. After removal of 6 bases from V and 5 bases from J, the junction contained 10 bases not matched to a gene. Germline CDR1 is SNHLY and CDR2 is FYNNEI. The CDR3 length is 16 residues.

Only a few counts were recorded for this clonotype. V usage is TRBV6-6 and J usage is TRBJ1-1, with 8 nucleotides matching TRBD1. The CDR3 has 16 residues. With 7 bases clipped from V and 7 bases from J, the junction kept 17 bases outside the gene matches. CDR1 is MNHNY and CDR2 is SVGAGI in the germline V gene (reference sequence). The CDR3: CASTSDRERRVSEAFF. As DNA, the CDR3 is TGTGCCAGCACCTCGGACAGGGAAAGACGCGTTAGTGAAGCTTTCTTT.

This clonotype was seen repeatedly, ten times or more. This chain uses TRBV15 with TRBJ1-6; D gene ambiguous. The CDR3 loop spans 16 amino acids. Germline V gives CDR1 LNHNV, CDR2 YYDKDF (reference sequence). V was trimmed by 4 bases and J by 4 bases, leaving 14 bases between them. The CDR3 sequence is CATSTEGAPYNSPLHF. The CDR3 DNA reads as TGTGCCACCAGCACGGAGGGTGCCCCGTATAATTCACCCCTCCACTTT.

The chain is built from TRBV12-3 or TRBV12-4 and TRBJ2-3; TRBD1 matches 10 bases. The V and J ends lost 6 bases and 3 bases, in that order; junction bases with no gene match: 3. The CDR3 extends over 14 amino acids. Here the CDR3 reads CASSGTGVTDTQYF. Here the CDR3 DNA reads TGTGCCAGCAGCGGGACAGGGGTAACAGATACGCAGTATTTT.

This chain connects TRBV7-6 to TRBJ1-3, with a weak D call TRBD1 (6 bases). Trimming removed 2 bases at V and 2 bases at J, with 7 bases between. The CDR3 is 14 amino acids. The germline V gene encodes CDR1 SGHVS and CDR2 FNYEAQ. The CDR3 nucleotides read TGTGCCAGCAGCTTATCAGGGGCTGGAAACACCATATATTTT. Protein sequence: CASSLSGAGNTIYF.

V is TRBV4-3 and J is TRBJ1-1; no reliable D call. There are 13 residues in the CDR3. Germline CDR1 LGHNA, CDR2 YSLEER. V dropped 1 base and J dropped 4 bases, with 7 bases sitting between them. The CDR3 spells CASSQVLSTEAFF. CDR3 coding DNA: TGCGCCAGCAGCCAAGTCCTTTCCACTGAAGCTTTCTTT.

This clonotype has only a few counts. The V call is TRBV9, the J call TRBJ1-2; D perhaps matches TRBD1 (5 bases). The CDR3 sequence is 17 residues long. V was pared by 1 base and J by 2 bases, with 18 bases between. Germline CDR1 reads SGDLS; CDR2 reads YYNGEE. CDR3 sequence reads: CASSVSETDPLNYGYTF. The CDR3 DNA reads TGTGCCAGCAGCGTAAGCGAGACAGATCCTTTAAACTATGGCTACACCTTC. Combining the CDR3 with reference TRBV9 and TRBJ1-2 gives the whole variable domain DSGVTQTPKHLITATGQRVTLRCSPRSGDLSVYWYQQSLDQGLQFLIQYYNGEERAKGNILERFSAQQFPDLHSELNLSSLELGDSALYFCASSVSETDPLNYGYTFGSGTRLTVV.

The chain links TRBV25-1 to TRBJ2-2; no clear D. Trimming removed 5 bases at V and 0 bases at J, with 7 bases between. Per the germline V gene, CDR1 is MGHDK and CDR2 is SYGVNS. This CDR3 has 14 residues. The CDR3 DNA sequence: TGTGCCAGCAGTAAATTCGCGAACACCGGGGAGCTGTTTTTT. It translates to CASSKFANTGELFF.

This clonotype has just a few counts. The CDR3 sequence is CASSSGPGLGEKLFF. The DNA for the CDR3 is TGCGCCAGCAGCTCAGGGCCAGGGTTAGGTGAAAAACTGTTTTTT. The chain combines TRBV5-1 with TRBJ1-4, with a possible D match to TRBD1 (5 bases). Between the trimmed V and J ends, which lost 3 bases and 7 bases, there was a span of 16 bases. In germline, CDR1 is SGHRS, CDR2 YFSETQ. The CDR3 consists of 15 residues.

The chain recombines TRBV12-3 or TRBV12-4 with TRBJ1-2; D ambiguous. Trimming removed 3 bases from V and 4 bases from J, with 12 bases in between. This CDR3 is built from 14 residues. The CDR3 region has the DNA TGTGCCAGCAGTTTCCCCAATCTACCCTATGGCTACACCTTC. It translates to CASSFPNLPYGYTF.

The genes are TRBV18 and TRBJ2-1; D is uncertain. Trimming pared 4 bases from V and 5 bases from J, leaving 15 bases between. The germline V gene encodes CDR1 KGHSH and CDR2 LQKENI. This CDR3 has 15 residues. CDR3 in amino acids: CASSLRGLLNNEQFF. CDR3 in DNA: TGTGCCAGCTCACTGCGCGGCCTCCTTAACAATGAGCAGTTCTTC.

V is TRBV7-2 and J is TRBJ2-5, with 7 bases that match TRBD1. Germline V gene lookup returns CDR1 SGHTA and CDR2 FQGNSA. This CDR3 contains 16 residues. With V trimmed by 1 base and J by 5 bases, 10 bases remained unmatched. CDR3 residues: CASSLVGTVNMETQYF. The CDR3 nucleotides are TGTGCCAGCAGCTTAGTGGGGACAGTGAATATGGAGACCCAGTACTTC.

This clonotype came up many times. V usage is TRBV29-1 and J usage is TRBJ1-5; TRBD1 matches at 9 bases. V lost 6 bases, J lost 9 bases, and 9 bases stayed unmatched. Germline CDR1 reads SQVTM; CDR2 reads ANQGSEA. The CDR3 sequence is 13 residues long. This CDR3 is CSVDGGQGRPQHF. The DNA of the CDR3 is TGCAGCGTCGACGGGGGACAGGGTCGGCCCCAGCATTTT.